Below, 20 T cell receptor beta chains from the same sample are listed, as sequenced in a study of shared clonotypes between healthy human individuals (dated by TCRdb to about 2020). The method behind the library was the immunoSEQ multiplex PCR assay. TCRdb re-hosts the immuneACCESS table, in-frame sequences only. Its copies lack some clones; in the studies checked, an unresolved V gene accounts for under half of them, and the cause for the rest is not known. The sample table shows 450,000 to 500,000 clones, and approximately 84% are seen once. Approximately 11% of the sample rests with the top ten. Sequencing used PBMCs. The receptors shown here come from a middle-aged woman in good health. Some clones in this sample may be carry-over from other donors' samples.

This clone was seen just once. One base separates it from a far larger clone, so it is likely a read error. Distinct nucleotide sequences in the sample also encode this CDR3. V gene TRBV4-3 combines with J gene TRBJ1-2; 10 bases are a match to TRBD1. The CDR3 runs 16 residues. Germline V CDR1 and CDR2: LGHNA, YSLEER. V dropped 0 bases and J dropped 5; count of bases not matched to a gene: 6. The CDR3 spells CASSQERQGANYGYTF. In nucleotides, the CDR3 is TGCGCCAGCAGCCAAGAAAGACAGGGGGCGAATTATGGCTACACCTTC.

J is TRBJ1-4 and V is TRBV25-1, with D unclear. The V gene's germline CDR1 is MGHDK and CDR2 SYGVNS. V was trimmed by 6 bases and J by 0 bases, leaving 5 bases between them. This CDR3 spans 13 amino acids. This chain's CDR3 is CASRHSTNEKLFF. CDR3 in DNA: TGTGCCAGCAGACATTCAACTAATGAAAAACTGTTTTTT.

The rearrangement links TRBV7-2 to TRBJ2-2; 7 bases map to TRBD2. Looked up from germline, CDR1 is SGHTA and CDR2 is FQGNSA. V lost 5 bases, J lost 7 bases, and 10 bases stayed unmatched. The CDR3 runs 15 residues. This chain's CDR3 is CASSRAGVDGGELFF. The DNA of the CDR3 is TGTGCCAGCAGCCGGGCGGGGGTTGATGGCGGGGAGCTGTTTTTT.

On this clone: A read error likely explains this, since a far larger clone differs by one base. The CDR3 nucleotides are TGTGCCAGCAGCTTTGGGGTGGACGGGCGGTGGAAGCCCCAGCATTTT. This encodes CASSFGVDGRWKPQHF. This rearrangement joins TRBV5-6 to TRBJ1-5; D gene uncertain. The CDR3 is 16 residues long. Trimming removed 2 bases at V and 8 bases at J, with 20 bases between. CDR1 SGHDT and CDR2 YYEEEE come from the germline V gene.

In the case of this clone: Only one base separates this from a far larger clonotype, so it likely reflects a read error. The chain carries TRBV18 and TRBJ1-5; D is possibly TRBD1 (5 bases). The CDR3 totals 15 residues. Germline assignment: CDR1 KGHSH and CDR2 LQKENI. CDR3 bases: TGTGCCAGCTCACCATCGGCAGGGTACAATCAGCACCAGCATTTT. It codes for CASSPSAGYNQHQHF.

The chain recombines TRBV5-1 with TRBJ1-1, with 10 bases lining up with TRBD1. V gave up 4 bases and J gave up 4 bases; unmatched junction bases: 4. Per the germline V gene, CDR1 is SGHRS and CDR2 is YFSETQ. The CDR3 contains 14 residues. As DNA, the CDR3 is TGCGCCAGCAGCGTCGGGACAGGGGCCACTGAAGCTTTCTTT. This sequence encodes CASSVGTGATEAFF.

The genes are TRBV6-1 and TRBJ1-4; the match to TRBD1 covers 8 bases. Trimming cost V 6 bases and J 8 bases; bases outside gene matches: 8. The V gene's germline CDR1 is MNHNS and CDR2 SASEGT. The CDR3 runs to 14 residues. The CDR3 bases are TGTGCCAGCAGCCGAGGACAGGGAGGGGAAAAACTGTTTTTT. It is translated as CASSRGQGGEKLFF.

The CDR3 sequence: CASSSLAGGAYEQYF. Written as DNA, the CDR3 is TGTGCCAGCAGCTCCCTAGCGGGAGGGGCCTACGAGCAGTACTTC. The chain links TRBV7-2 to TRBJ2-7; 12 positions match TRBD2. The trim removed 4 bases at V and 2 bases at J, leaving 3 bases unmatched. Per the germline V gene, CDR1 is SGHTA and CDR2 is FQGNSA. This CDR3 has 15 amino acids.

This clone was detected ten times or more. Additional DNA sequences in this sample encode the identical CDR3. V gene TRBV7-2 combines with J gene TRBJ2-3; D is possibly TRBD2 (6 bases). V lost 5 bases, J lost 2 bases, and 23 bases lay in between. The CDR3 is made up of 18 amino acids. Germline lookup yields CDR1 SGHTA and CDR2 FQGNSA. In DNA form, the CDR3 reads TGTGCCAGCAGCACGCTCAGACAGCCCGGGAGCACCACAGATACGCAGTATTTT. Translation: CASSTLRQPGSTTDTQYF.

The V call is TRBV19, the J call TRBJ2-7, with TRBD2 as a possible D gene (6 bases). The CDR3 is 15 amino acids. Trimming took 3 bases from V and 3 from J, leaving 15 bases between them. Germline lookup yields CDR1 LNHDA and CDR2 SQIVND (reference sequence). This CDR3 is CASSMDGTLSYEQYF. Here the CDR3 DNA reads TGTGCCAGTAGTATGGACGGGACTCTAAGCTACGAGCAGTACTTC.

This clone was counted between two and nine times. The chain carries TRBV7-8 and TRBJ2-3, with 8 bases lining up with TRBD2. J was trimmed by 5 bases and V by 5 bases; bases with no gene match: 9. Germline assignment: CDR1 SGHVS and CDR2 FQNEAQ. The CDR3 spans 15 residues. CDR3 sequence: CASSPRTSRQDTQYF. For the CDR3, the DNA is TGTGCCAGCAGCCCTCGGACTAGCCGGCAAGATACGCAGTATTTT.

This chain connects TRBV2 to TRBJ2-1; tentatively, D is TRBD1 (5 bases). There are 15 residues in the CDR3. Germline loops: CDR1 SNHLY, CDR2 FYNNEI. The V and J ends lost 7 bases and 0 bases respectively, with 13 bases between them. As DNA, the CDR3 is TGTGCCAGCACCTTAGACAGTAGCTCCTACAATGAGCAGTTCTTC. Translation gives CASTLDSSSYNEQFF.

The CDR3 DNA reads as TGTGCCAGCAGCTTTGAAGCGAACACTGAAGCTTTCTTT. This codes for CASSFEANTEAFF. The J gene is TRBJ1-1, the V gene TRBV7-9; D is uncertain. CDR1 and CDR2 from the germline V gene are SEHNR and FQNEAQ (reference sequence). Between the trimmed V and J ends, which lost 3 bases and 1 base, there was a span of 6 bases. The CDR3 totals 13 residues. Together with reference TRBV7-9 and TRBJ1-1, the CDR3 gives the full variable domain: DTGVSQNPRHKITKRGQNVTFRCDPISEHNRLYWYRQTLGQGPEFLTYFQNEAQLEKSRLLSDRFSAERPKGSFSTLEIQRTEQGDSAMYLCASSFEANTEAFFGQGTRLTVV.

The rearrangement links TRBV19 to TRBJ2-7; 13 bases map to TRBD2. This CDR3 has 13 amino acids. V gave up 9 bases and J gave up 3 bases; unmatched junction bases: 2. Per the germline V gene, CDR1 is LNHDA and CDR2 is SQIVND (reference sequence). For the CDR3, the DNA is TGTGCCAGCAGGACTAGCGGGAGCTACGAGCAGTACTTC. This codes for CASRTSGSYEQYF. Based on the CDR3 plus reference TRBV19 and TRBJ2-7, the full variable domain is DGGITQSPKYLFRKEGQNVTLSCEQNLNHDAMYWYRQDPGQGLRLIYYSQIVNDFQKGDIAEGYSVSREKKESFPLTVTSAQKNPTAFYLCASRTSGSYEQYFGPGTRLTVT.

The chain joins TRBV7-9 to TRBJ1-5; no firm D call. Germline V gene data show CDR1 as SEHNR and CDR2 as FQNEAQ (reference sequence). Trimming took off 6 bases at V and 4 bases at J, with 10 bases between the two ends. The CDR3 loop spans 13 amino acids. The DNA of the CDR3 is TGTGCCAGCAGTGCCGGCTTAAATCAGCCCCAGCATTTT. It is translated as CASSAGLNQPQHF.

The chain combines TRBV10-1 with TRBJ1-5; D unclear. With 8 bases removed from V and 0 bases from J, the gap between germline ends came to 8 bases. Germline assignment: CDR1 WNHNN and CDR2 SYGVQD (reference sequence). The CDR3 loop spans 13 amino acids. The CDR3 DNA reads as TGCGCCAGCTCCCGGGATAGCAATCAGCCCCAGCATTTT. This translates into CASSRDSNQPQHF.

This clone has ten or more counts. The V gene is TRBV7-9, the J gene TRBJ2-2; D call uncertain. V dropped 3 bases and J dropped 7 bases, with 6 bases sitting between them. The germline gives CDR1 SEHNR, CDR2 FQNEAQ (reference sequence). The CDR3 extends over 12 amino acids. CDR3: CASSLENGELFF. CDR3 nucleotide sequence: TGTGCCAGCAGCTTGGAGAACGGGGAGCTGTTTTTT.

This clone was observed once. Other DNA sequences in this sample translate to the same CDR3. The V and J genes are TRBV7-6 and TRBJ2-7, with TRBD1 matching over 10 bases. The junction had 1 base not matched to a gene; V was cut back by 1 base and J by 4 bases. The germline V gene encodes CDR1 SGHVS and CDR2 FNYEAQ. The CDR3 runs 14 residues. CDR3 nucleotide sequence: TGTGCCAGCAGCTTAGGGGGACAGGGGTACGAGCAGTACTTC. It is translated as CASSLGGQGYEQYF.

The CDR3 protein is CASSPAGQSGKLFF. CDR3 bases: TGTGCCAGCTCACCAGCGGGACAGAGCGGAAAACTGTTTTTT. The V call is TRBV18, the J call TRBJ1-4; 7 bases agree with TRBD1. Germline V CDR1 and CDR2: KGHSH, LQKENI. The CDR3 runs 14 residues. The V segment lost 2 bases and the J segment 10 bases; nucleotides outside the gene matches: 7.

This clone was found once. The rearrangement links TRBV28 to TRBJ1-2, with D possibly being TRBD1 (6 bases). Per germline, CDR1 MDHEN and CDR2 SYDVKM. The CDR3 totals 13 residues. This chain's CDR3 is CATRRGGGNGYTF. In nucleotides, the CDR3 is TGTGCAACACGCAGGGGCGGTGGGAATGGCTACACCTTC.